These 13 T cell receptor beta chains originate from one sample sequenced in a study of identical twins. TCRdb reprocessed the 5' RACE reads via MiXCR and lists one record per CDR3 protein. The profile shows about 720,000 distinct CDR3 sequences, roughly 18% of them singletons. This sample was also put to use in a study of T cells expressing NK-cell markers.

Sequences were obtained from PBMCs. These receptors were taken from a young woman in good health.

The sample holds many counts of this clonotype. The chain has TRBV3-1 and TRBJ2-7; TRBD1 matches 7 bases. V dropped 4 bases and J dropped 1; count of bases not matched to a gene: 1. Germline-derived CDR1 and CDR2 are LGHDT and YNNKEL (reference sequence). This CDR3 spans 13 amino acids. The CDR3 nucleotides are TGTGCCAGCAGCCCGACAGGGTCCTACGAGCAGTACTTC. Encoded protein: CASSPTGSYEQYF.

The rearrangement uses TRBV5-1 and TRBJ2-7, with TRBD1 matching over 9 bases. Trimming at V came to 2 bases and at J to 2 bases, leaving 2 bases not matched to a gene. The CDR3 runs to 14 residues. Germline V gene lookup returns CDR1 SGHRS and CDR2 YFSETQ. Here the CDR3 DNA reads TGCGCCAGCAGCTTATACAGGGGGCCCTACGAGCAGTACTTC. Protein product: CASSLYRGPYEQYF.

The CDR3 loop is CAISETALRYEQYF. DNA of the CDR3: TGTGCCATCAGTGAGACAGCCCTTCGCTACGAGCAGTACTTC. This chain uses TRBV10-3 with TRBJ2-7, with unresolved D. V lost 2 bases, J lost 3 bases, and 11 bases lay in between. The CDR3 is 14 amino acids. The germline V gene encodes CDR1 ENHRY and CDR2 SYGVKD.

This clonotype was seen more than once but under ten times. The chain recombines TRBV6-5 with TRBJ1-1; D call uncertain. Germline loops: CDR1 MNHEY, CDR2 SVGAGI. The CDR3 is 11 amino acids. V lost 4 bases, J lost 10 bases, and 10 bases lay in between. The DNA for the CDR3 is TGTGCCAGCAGTTCCGCCCGGGGAGCTTTCTTT. Amino acids: CASSSARGAFF.

This clonotype was observed a handful of times. CDR3 in DNA: TGTGCCAGCAGCCGACTAGCTGGGGATGAGCAGTTCTTC. It specifies CASSRLAGDEQFF. The chain is built from TRBV6-6 and TRBJ2-1, with 7 bases lining up with TRBD2. The CDR3 consists of 13 residues. CDR1 is MNHNY and CDR2 is SVGAGI in the germline V gene (reference sequence). V gave up 6 bases and J gave up 8 bases; unmatched junction bases: 7.

This clonotype was recorded a few times. V gene TRBV7-9 combines with J gene TRBJ1-2, with D maybe TRBD1 (5 bases). This CDR3 is built from 15 residues. V lost 5 bases and J 5 bases, leaving 18 bases between the germline ends. Looked up from germline, CDR1 is SEHNR and CDR2 is FQNEAQ (reference sequence). The CDR3 here is CASSTVPGREYGYTF. In DNA form, the CDR3 reads TGTGCCAGCAGCACTGTTCCGGGACGGGAGTATGGCTACACCTTC.

This clonotype has only a few counts. The rearrangement joins TRBV29-1 to TRBJ2-6; tentative D call: TRBD1 (6 bases). Between the trimmed V and J ends, which lost 3 bases and 0 bases, there was a span of 15 bases. The CDR3 consists of 17 residues. Looked up from germline, CDR1 is SQVTM and CDR2 is ANQGSEA. The CDR3 here is CSVDSFTGPSGANVLTF. CDR3 in DNA: TGCAGCGTTGATAGTTTCACAGGGCCCTCTGGGGCCAACGTCCTGACTTTC. Looking up the rest from reference TRBV29-1 and TRBJ2-6 gives the full variable domain: SAVISQKPSRDICQRGTSLTIQCQVDSQVTMMFWYRQQPGQSLTLIATANQGSEATYESGFVIDKFPISRPNLTFSTLTVSNMSPEDSSIYLCSVDSFTGPSGANVLTFGAGSRLTVL.

The V and J genes are TRBV30 and TRBJ2-3; maybe TRBD2 (6 bases). The germline V gene has CDR1 GTSNPN and CDR2 SVGIG (reference sequence). The CDR3 is 14 amino acids. Trimming pared 2 bases from V and 2 bases from J, leaving 11 bases between. As DNA, the CDR3 is TGTGCCTGGAGTAGCGGGCTTAACACAGATACGCAGTATTTT. It yields the protein CAWSSGLNTDTQYF.

The table lists this clonotype with a few counts. The chain has TRBV20-1 and TRBJ2-7; the D is unclear. V was cut by 4 bases and J by 3 bases, with 13 bases left in between. Per germline, CDR1 DFQATT and CDR2 SNEGSKA (reference sequence). The CDR3 has 13 residues. The DNA of the CDR3 is TGCAGTGCTAAGGACCCTATTATCTACGAGCAGTACTTC. This sequence encodes CSAKDPIIYEQYF.

The rearrangement links TRBV20-1 to TRBJ1-2; D may be TRBD1 (5 bases). Germline CDR1 is DFQATT and CDR2 is SNEGSKA (reference sequence). The CDR3 is 13 amino acids. The V end was cut by 5 bases, the J end by 0 bases, with 10 bases between. In DNA form, the CDR3 reads TGCAGTGCTCAGCAGGGAACTAACTATGGCTACACCTTC. Translated, it gives CSAQQGTNYGYTF.

The chain uses TRBV15 and TRBJ2-1; 10 nucleotides align to TRBD2. With 8 bases clipped from V and 10 bases from J, the junction kept 8 bases outside the gene matches. In germline, CDR1 is LNHNV, CDR2 YYDKDF (reference sequence). There are 13 residues in the CDR3. The CDR3, as DNA: TGTGCCACCCAAGACAAAGCGGGAGGGGAGCAGTTCTTC. This codes for CATQDKAGGEQFF.

The chain employs TRBV6-5 and TRBJ2-7; a weak D match, TRBD2 (6 bases). The CDR3 contains 14 residues. From germline, CDR1 is MNHEY and CDR2 SVGAGI. V was pared by 1 base and J by 5 bases, with 12 bases between. CDR3 sequence: CASSYWRGVNEQYF. For the CDR3, the DNA is TGTGCCAGCAGTTACTGGCGCGGGGTAAACGAGCAGTACTTC.

V is TRBV27 and J is TRBJ2-7, with D possibly matching TRBD2 (5 bases). Per germline, CDR1 MNHEY and CDR2 SMNVEV (reference sequence). The CDR3 consists of 13 residues. Trimming removed 6 bases at V and 1 base at J, with 10 bases between. The CDR3 bases are TGTGCCAGCAGCGCGCGGGCATCCTACGAGCAGTACTTC. This codes for CASSARASYEQYF.